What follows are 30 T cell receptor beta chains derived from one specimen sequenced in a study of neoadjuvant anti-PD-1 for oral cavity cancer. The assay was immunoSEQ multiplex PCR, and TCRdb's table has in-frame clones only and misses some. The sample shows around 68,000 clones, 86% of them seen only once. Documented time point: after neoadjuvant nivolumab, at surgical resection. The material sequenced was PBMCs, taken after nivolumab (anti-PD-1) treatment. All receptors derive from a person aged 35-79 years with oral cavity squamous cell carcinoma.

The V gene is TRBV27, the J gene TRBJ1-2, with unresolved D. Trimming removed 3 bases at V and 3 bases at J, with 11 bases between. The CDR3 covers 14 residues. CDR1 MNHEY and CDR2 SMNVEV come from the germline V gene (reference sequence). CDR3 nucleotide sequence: TGTGCCAGCAGTTTTAACGGAGGAGACTATGGCTACACCTTC. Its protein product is CASSFNGGDYGYTF.

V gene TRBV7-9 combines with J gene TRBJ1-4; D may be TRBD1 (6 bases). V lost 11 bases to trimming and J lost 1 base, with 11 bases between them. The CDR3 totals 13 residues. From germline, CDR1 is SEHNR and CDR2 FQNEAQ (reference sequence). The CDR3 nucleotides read TGTGCCGGTGGGGGACAAACTAATGAAAAACTGTTTTTT. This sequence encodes CAGGGQTNEKLFF.

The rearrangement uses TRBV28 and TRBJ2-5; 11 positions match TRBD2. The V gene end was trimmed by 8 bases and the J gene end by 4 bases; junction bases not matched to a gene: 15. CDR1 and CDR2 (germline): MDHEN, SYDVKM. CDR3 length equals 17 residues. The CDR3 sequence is CASAHGVAGGPGETQYF. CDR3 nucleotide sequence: TGTGCCAGCGCTCACGGGGTAGCGGGAGGGCCGGGAGAGACCCAGTACTTC.

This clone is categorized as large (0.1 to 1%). In DNA form, the CDR3 reads TGTGCCAGCAGTCGGGGCGGCGGTATGGCAGCTTTCTTT. This sequence encodes CASSRGGGMAAFF. The chain carries TRBV25-1 and TRBJ1-1, with D tentatively TRBD1 (5 bases). This CDR3 contains 13 residues. The V end was cut by 5 bases, the J end by 10 bases, with 17 bases between. The germline CDR1 and CDR2 sequences are MGHDK and SYGVNS.

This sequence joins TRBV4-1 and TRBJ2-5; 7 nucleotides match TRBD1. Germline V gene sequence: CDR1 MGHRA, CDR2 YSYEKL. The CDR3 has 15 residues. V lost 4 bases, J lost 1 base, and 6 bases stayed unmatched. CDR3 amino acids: CASSRFGTAQETQYF. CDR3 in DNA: TGCGCCAGCAGCCGCTTCGGGACAGCCCAAGAGACCCAGTACTTC.

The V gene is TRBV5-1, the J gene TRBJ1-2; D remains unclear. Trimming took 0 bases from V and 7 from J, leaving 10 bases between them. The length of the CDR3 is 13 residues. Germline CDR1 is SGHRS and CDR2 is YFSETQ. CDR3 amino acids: CASSLERERGYTF. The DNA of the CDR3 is TGCGCCAGCAGCTTGGAAAGGGAGCGTGGCTACACCTTC.

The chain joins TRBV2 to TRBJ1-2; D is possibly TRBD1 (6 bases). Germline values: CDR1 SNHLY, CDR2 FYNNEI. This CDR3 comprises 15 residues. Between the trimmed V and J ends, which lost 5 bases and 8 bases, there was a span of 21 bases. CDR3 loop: CASSFAIARGYGYTF. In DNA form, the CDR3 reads TGTGCCAGCAGTTTTGCTATTGCCAGGGGATACGGCTACACCTTC. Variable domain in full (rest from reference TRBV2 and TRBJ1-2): EPEVTQTPSHQVTQMGQEVILRCVPISNHLYFYWYRQILGQKVEFLVSFYNNEISEKSEIFDDQFSVERPDGSNFTLKIRSTKLEDSAMYFCASSFAIARGYGYTFGSGTRLTVV.

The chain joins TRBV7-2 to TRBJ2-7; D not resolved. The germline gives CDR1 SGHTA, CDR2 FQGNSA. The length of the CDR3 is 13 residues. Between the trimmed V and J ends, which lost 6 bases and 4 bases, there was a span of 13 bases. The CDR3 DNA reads TGTGCCAGCAGTACCGGTAAAAGGTACGAGCAGTACTTC. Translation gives CASSTGKRYEQYF.

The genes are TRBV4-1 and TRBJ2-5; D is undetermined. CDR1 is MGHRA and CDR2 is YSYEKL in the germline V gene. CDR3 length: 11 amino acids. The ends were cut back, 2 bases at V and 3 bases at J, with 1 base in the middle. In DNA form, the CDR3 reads TGCGCCAGCAGCCAAAAAGAGACCCAGTACTTC. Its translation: CASSQKETQYF.

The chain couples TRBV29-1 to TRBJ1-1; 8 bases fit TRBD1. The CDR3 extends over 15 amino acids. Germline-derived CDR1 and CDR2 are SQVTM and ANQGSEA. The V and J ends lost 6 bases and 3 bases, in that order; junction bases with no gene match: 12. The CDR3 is CSVRRTGSLDTEAFF. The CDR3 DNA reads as TGCAGCGTGCGACGGACAGGGTCGTTGGACACTGAAGCTTTCTTT.

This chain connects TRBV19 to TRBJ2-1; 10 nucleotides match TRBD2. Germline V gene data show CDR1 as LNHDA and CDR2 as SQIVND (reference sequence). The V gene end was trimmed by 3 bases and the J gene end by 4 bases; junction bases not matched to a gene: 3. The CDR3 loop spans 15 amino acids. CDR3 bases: TGTGCCAGTAGTATCACTAGCGGGGTGTACAATGAGCAGTTCTTC. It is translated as CASSITSGVYNEQFF.

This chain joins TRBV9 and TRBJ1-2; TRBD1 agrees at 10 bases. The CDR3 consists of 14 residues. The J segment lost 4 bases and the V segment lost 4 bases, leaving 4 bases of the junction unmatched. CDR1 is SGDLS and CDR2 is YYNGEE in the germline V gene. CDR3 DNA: TGTGCCAGCAGCCCGGGACAGGGGAGCTATGGCTACACCTTC. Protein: CASSPGQGSYGYTF.

For the CDR3, the DNA is TGTGCCAGTAAAGGGGGGGGTGCTAACACCGGGGAGCTGTTTTTT. Translation gives CASKGGGANTGELFF. The chain has TRBV19 and TRBJ2-2; D possibly corresponds to TRBD2 (7 bases). Germline lookup yields CDR1 LNHDA and CDR2 SQIVND (reference sequence). The CDR3 loop spans 15 amino acids. The V end lost 7 bases, the J end lost 2 bases, and 14 bases lay between the germline ends.

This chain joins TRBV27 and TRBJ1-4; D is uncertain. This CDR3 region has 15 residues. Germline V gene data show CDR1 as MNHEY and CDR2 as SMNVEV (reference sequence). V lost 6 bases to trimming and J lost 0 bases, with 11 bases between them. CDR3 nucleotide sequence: TGTGCCAGCAGCAATCGACTTGCAACTAATGAAAAACTGTTTTTT. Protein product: CASSNRLATNEKLFF.

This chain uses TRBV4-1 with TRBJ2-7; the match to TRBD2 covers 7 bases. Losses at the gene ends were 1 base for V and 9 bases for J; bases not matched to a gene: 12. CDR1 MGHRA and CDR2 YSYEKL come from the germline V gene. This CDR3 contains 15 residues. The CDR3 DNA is TGCGCCAGCAGCCAAGTTGGGGGGGGGATCGAGTGGCAGTACTTC. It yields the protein CASSQVGGGIEWQYF.

This chain's CDR3 is CASSSRTGGAGGNTIYF. As DNA, the CDR3 is TGTGCCAGCAGCAGCCGGACAGGGGGCGCTGGAGGAAACACCATATATTTT. This chain connects TRBV5-6 to TRBJ1-3; TRBD1 matches 11 bases. The CDR3 totals 17 residues. The germline V gene has CDR1 SGHDT and CDR2 YYEEEE. V shed 4 bases, J shed 4 bases, and the junction held 10 bases outside the gene matches.

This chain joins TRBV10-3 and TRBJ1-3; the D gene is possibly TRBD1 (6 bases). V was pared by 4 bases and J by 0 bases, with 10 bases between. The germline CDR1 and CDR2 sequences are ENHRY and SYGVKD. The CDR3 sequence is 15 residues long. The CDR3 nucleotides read TGTGCCATCAGTGTACAGGGAAGCTCTGGAAACACCATATATTTT. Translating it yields CAISVQGSSGNTIYF.

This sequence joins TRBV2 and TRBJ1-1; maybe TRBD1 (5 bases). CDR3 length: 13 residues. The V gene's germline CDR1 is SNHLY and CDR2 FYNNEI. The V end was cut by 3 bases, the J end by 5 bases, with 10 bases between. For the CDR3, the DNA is TGTGCCAGCAGTGAGGGGGGATATACTGAAGCTTTCTTT. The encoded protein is CASSEGGYTEAFF. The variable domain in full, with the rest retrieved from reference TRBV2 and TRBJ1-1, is EPEVTQTPSHQVTQMGQEVILRCVPISNHLYFYWYRQILGQKVEFLVSFYNNEISEKSEIFDDQFSVERPDGSNFTLKIRSTKLEDSAMYFCASSEGGYTEAFFGQGTRLTVV.

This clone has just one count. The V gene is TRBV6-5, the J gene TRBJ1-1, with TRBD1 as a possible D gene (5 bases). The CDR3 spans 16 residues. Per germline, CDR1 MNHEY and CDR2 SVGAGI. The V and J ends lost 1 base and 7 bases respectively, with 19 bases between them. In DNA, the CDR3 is TGTGCCAGCAGTTACTTCCCGGGGGACGCACGTTTTGAAGCTTTCTTT. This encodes CASSYFPGDARFEAFF.

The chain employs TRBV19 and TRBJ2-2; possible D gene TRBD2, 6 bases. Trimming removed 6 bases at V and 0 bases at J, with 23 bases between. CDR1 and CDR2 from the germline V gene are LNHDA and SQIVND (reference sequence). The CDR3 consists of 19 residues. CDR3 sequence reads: CASSPPQTRIPPNTGELFF. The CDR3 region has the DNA TGTGCCAGTAGCCCACCGCAGACTAGGATTCCTCCGAACACCGGGGAGCTGTTTTTT.

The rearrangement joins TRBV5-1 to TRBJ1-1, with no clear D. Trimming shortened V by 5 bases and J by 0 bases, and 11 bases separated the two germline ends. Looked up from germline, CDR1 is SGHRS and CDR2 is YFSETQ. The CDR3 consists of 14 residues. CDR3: CASRFGEMNTEAFF. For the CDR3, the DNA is TGCGCCAGCAGATTTGGGGAAATGAACACTGAAGCTTTCTTT.

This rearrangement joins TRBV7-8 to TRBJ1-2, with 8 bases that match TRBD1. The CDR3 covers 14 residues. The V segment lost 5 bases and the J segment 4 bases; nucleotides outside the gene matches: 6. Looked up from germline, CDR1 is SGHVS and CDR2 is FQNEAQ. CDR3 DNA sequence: TGTGCCAGCAGCCGTAGGGACAGGAGCTATGGCTACACCTTC. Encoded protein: CASSRRDRSYGYTF.

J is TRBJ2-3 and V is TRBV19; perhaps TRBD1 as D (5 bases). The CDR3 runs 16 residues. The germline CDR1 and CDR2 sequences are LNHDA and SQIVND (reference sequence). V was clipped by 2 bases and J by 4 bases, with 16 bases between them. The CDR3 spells CASSILGQGGSDTQYF. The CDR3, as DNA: TGTGCCAGTAGTATATTGGGGCAGGGTGGTTCAGATACGCAGTATTTT. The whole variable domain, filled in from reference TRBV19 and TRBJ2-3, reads DGGITQSPKYLFRKEGQNVTLSCEQNLNHDAMYWYRQDPGQGLRLIYYSQIVNDFQKGDIAEGYSVSREKKESFPLTVTSAQKNPTAFYLCASSILGQGGSDTQYFGPGTRLTVL.

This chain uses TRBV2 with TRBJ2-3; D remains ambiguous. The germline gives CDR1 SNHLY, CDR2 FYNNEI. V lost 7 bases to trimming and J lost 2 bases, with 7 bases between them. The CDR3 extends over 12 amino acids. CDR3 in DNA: TGTGCCAGCACAACAGACACAGATACGCAGTATTTT. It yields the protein CASTTDTDTQYF.

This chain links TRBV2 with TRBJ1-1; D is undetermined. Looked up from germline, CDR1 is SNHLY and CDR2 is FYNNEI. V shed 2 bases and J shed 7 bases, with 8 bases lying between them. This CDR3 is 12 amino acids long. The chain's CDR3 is CASSESGYEAFF. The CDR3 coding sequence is TGTGCCAGCAGTGAATCGGGATATGAAGCTTTCTTT.

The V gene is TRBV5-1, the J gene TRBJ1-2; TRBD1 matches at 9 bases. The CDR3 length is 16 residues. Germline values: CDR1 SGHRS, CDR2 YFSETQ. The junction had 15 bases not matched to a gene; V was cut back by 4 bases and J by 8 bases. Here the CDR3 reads CASSHWTGDFYEGYTF. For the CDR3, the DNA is TGCGCCAGCAGCCACTGGACAGGGGATTTTTATGAAGGCTACACCTTC.

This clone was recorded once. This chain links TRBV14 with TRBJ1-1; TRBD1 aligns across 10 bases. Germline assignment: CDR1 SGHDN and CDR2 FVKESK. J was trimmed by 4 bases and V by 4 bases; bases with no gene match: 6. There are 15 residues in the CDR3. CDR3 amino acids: CASSPTRTGGTEAFF. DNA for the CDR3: TGTGCCAGCAGCCCGACCAGGACAGGGGGCACTGAAGCTTTCTTT.

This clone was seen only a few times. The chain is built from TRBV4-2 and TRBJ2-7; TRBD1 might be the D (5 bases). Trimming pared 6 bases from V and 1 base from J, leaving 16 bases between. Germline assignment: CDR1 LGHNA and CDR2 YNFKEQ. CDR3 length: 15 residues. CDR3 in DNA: TGTGCCAGCAGTCAGGGCCTTTTACATTCCTACGAGCAGTACTTC. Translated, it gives CASSQGLLHSYEQYF.

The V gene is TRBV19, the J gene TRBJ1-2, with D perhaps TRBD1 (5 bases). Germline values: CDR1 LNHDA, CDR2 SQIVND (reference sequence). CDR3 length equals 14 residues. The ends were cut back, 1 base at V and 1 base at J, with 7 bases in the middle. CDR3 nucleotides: TGTGCCAGTAGTATAGGAGGGGTTAACTATGGCTACACCTTC. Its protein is CASSIGGVNYGYTF.

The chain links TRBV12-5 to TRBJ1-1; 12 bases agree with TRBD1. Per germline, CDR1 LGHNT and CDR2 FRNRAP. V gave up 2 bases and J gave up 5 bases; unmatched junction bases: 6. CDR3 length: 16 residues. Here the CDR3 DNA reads TGTGCTAGTGGTTTGTTGGGGGGACAGGGGGCAACTGAAGCTTTCTTT. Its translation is CASGLLGGQGATEAFF.